Following are 23 T cell receptor beta chains from one sample sequenced in a study of CD8+ T cells in alopecia areata. Following extraction, RNA underwent reverse transcription to cDNA, which served as the sequencing template. TCRdb keeps only in-frame clones here, not all; method: immunoSEQ multiplex PCR. The sample has 150,000 to 250,000 clones, roughly three fifths seen once; the top ten hold less than 3.5%. Treatment specified: oral pan-JAK inhibitor, 5-10 mg twice daily. The sequencing used CD4+ T cells sorted from blood, collected at week 4, from a patient treated with tofacitinib. Source of these receptors: a human donor with alopecia areata.

The rearrangement joins TRBV5-1 to TRBJ2-1; 7 bases are shared with TRBD2. Losses at the gene ends were 0 bases for V and 3 bases for J; bases not matched to a gene: 18. The CDR3 consists of 20 residues. The germline gives CDR1 SGHRS, CDR2 YFSETQ. CDR3 in amino acids: CASSLGVGRGPGAFYNEQFF. Here the CDR3 DNA reads TGCGCCAGCAGCTTGGGAGTGGGGAGGGGACCCGGGGCATTCTACAATGAGCAGTTCTTC.

The gene calls are TRBV6-5 and TRBJ2-3, with TRBD2 matching 8 bases. J was trimmed by 0 bases and V by 6 bases; bases with no gene match: 2. This CDR3 is 14 amino acids long. CDR1 and CDR2 (germline): MNHEY, SVGAGI. DNA of the CDR3: TGTGCCAGCAGAGCGGGGGTCAGCACAGATACGCAGTATTTT. Its translation: CASRAGVSTDTQYF.

V and J are TRBV4-1 and TRBJ1-5; 7 bases match TRBD1. Germline CDR1 and CDR2: MGHRA and YSYEKL. V gave up 0 bases and J gave up 7 bases; unmatched junction bases: 6. CDR3 length equals 15 residues. The CDR3 nucleotides read TGCGCCAGCAGCCAAGAGGGGACAGCGGACCAGCCCCAGCATTTT. Residues: CASSQEGTADQPQHF.

V and J are TRBV7-8 and TRBJ2-1, with D tentatively TRBD1 or TRBD2 (5 bases each). Trimming cost V 3 bases and J 4 bases, with 13 bases left between them. Germline loops: CDR1 SGHVS, CDR2 FQNEAQ. The CDR3 runs 15 residues. Here the CDR3 DNA reads TGTGCCAGCAGCTTCCCGGGACGGTCATACAATGAGCAGTTCTTC. Translated, it gives CASSFPGRSYNEQFF.

This clone was seen only once. The genes are TRBV27 and TRBJ1-6; 8 bases are shared with TRBD1. The V gene's germline CDR1 is MNHEY and CDR2 SMNVEV (reference sequence). J was trimmed by 9 bases and V by 6 bases; bases with no gene match: 10. The CDR3 has 15 residues. The CDR3 DNA follows: TGTGCCAGCAGCTTTTCTCGGGACAGGTCTTCACCCCTCCACTTT. Protein: CASSFSRDRSSPLHF.

This clone has a count of ten or more. This sequence joins TRBV25-1 and TRBJ1-2, with TRBD1 matching over 7 bases. The CDR3 is 12 residues long. The germline CDR1 and CDR2 sequences are MGHDK and SYGVNS. The V and J ends lost 7 bases and 5 bases, in that order; junction bases with no gene match: 4. Written as DNA, the CDR3 is TGTGCCAGCAACCAGGGGGAGTATGGCTACACCTTC. Translation: CASNQGEYGYTF.

This chain joins TRBV12-5 and TRBJ1-1; perhaps TRBD1 as D (5 bases). The germline V and J ends were trimmed by 8 bases and 3 bases, with 13 bases remaining between them. Germline assignment: CDR1 LGHNT and CDR2 FRNRAP. This CDR3 region has 13 residues. The CDR3 nucleotides are TGTGCTAGTACCTACAGGAGGTACACTGAAGCTTTCTTT. Amino acids: CASTYRRYTEAFF.

The chain is built from TRBV9 and TRBJ1-1; D call uncertain. The length of the CDR3 is 13 residues. Germline V gives CDR1 SGDLS, CDR2 YYNGEE. The V and J ends lost 0 bases and 0 bases respectively, with 3 bases between them. CDR3 nucleotide sequence: TGTGCCAGCAGCGTAGCAATGAACACTGAAGCTTTCTTT. It specifies CASSVAMNTEAFF. Variable domain in full (rest from reference TRBV9 and TRBJ1-1): DSGVTQTPKHLITATGQRVTLRCSPRSGDLSVYWYQQSLDQGLQFLIQYYNGEERAKGNILERFSAQQFPDLHSELNLSSLELGDSALYFCASSVAMNTEAFFGQGTRLTVV.

This clone was picked up a small number of times. The chain couples TRBV11-2 to TRBJ2-4; tentatively, D is TRBD1 (6 bases). Deletions cut 3 bases from V and 7 bases from J, with 10 bases between. The CDR3 is 13 residues long. The germline V gene has CDR1 SGHAT and CDR2 FQNNGV. The CDR3 sequence: CASSFPGANIQYF. DNA of the CDR3: TGTGCCAGCAGCTTCCCAGGGGCGAACATTCAGTACTTC.

The sample holds a few counts of this clone. V and J are TRBV6-6 and TRBJ1-4; TRBD1 aligns across 7 bases. This CDR3 is 15 amino acids long. The junction had 6 bases not matched to a gene; V was cut back by 5 bases and J by 3 bases. Germline CDR1 MNHNY, CDR2 SVGAGI (reference sequence). The CDR3 here is CASSDLQGANEKLFF. CDR3 in DNA: TGTGCCAGCAGTGACCTCCAGGGGGCTAATGAAAAACTGTTTTTT.

This chain links TRBV4-1 with TRBJ1-5; tentative D call: TRBD1 (5 bases). CDR1 is MGHRA and CDR2 is YSYEKL in the germline V gene. The V gene lost 6 bases and the J gene lost 4 bases, with 16 bases spanning the gap. The CDR3 totals 15 residues. The CDR3 reads CASRDRDRGNQPQHF. The CDR3 DNA reads as TGCGCCAGCAGGGACCGGGACCGAGGGAATCAGCCCCAGCATTTT.

This clone occurred a few times. The chain links TRBV2 to TRBJ1-2; a possible D gene is TRBD1 (5 bases). The CDR3 consists of 14 residues. The germline V and J ends were trimmed by 6 bases and 0 bases, with 11 bases remaining between them. Germline loops: CDR1 SNHLY, CDR2 FYNNEI. CDR3 sequence (DNA): TGTGCCAGCAGGGAGGGGTTAGCTAACTATGGCTACACCTTC. Encoded protein: CASREGLANYGYTF.

The rearrangement joins TRBV27 to TRBJ2-5, with D perhaps TRBD2 (5 bases). Trimming took 2 bases from V and 5 from J, leaving 18 bases between them. The CDR3 has 16 amino acids. The germline V gene has CDR1 MNHEY and CDR2 SMNVEV (reference sequence). CDR3: CASSLGGTRGGETQYF. The CDR3 DNA reads as TGTGCCAGCAGTTTAGGTGGTACCCGGGGTGGGGAGACCCAGTACTTC.

V usage is TRBV10-3 and J usage is TRBJ2-2; 7 bases are a match to TRBD1. Germline lookup yields CDR1 ENHRY and CDR2 SYGVKD. The CDR3 loop spans 16 amino acids. J gave up 6 bases and V 0 bases, and 7 bases lay outside the gene matches. The CDR3 nucleotides are TGTGCCATCAGTGAGTCGTTGAGACAGGGATCCGGGGAGCTGTTTTTT. It codes for CAISESLRQGSGELFF.

J is TRBJ1-2 and V is TRBV29-1, with D unclear. The CDR3 extends over 12 amino acids. Germline assignment: CDR1 SQVTM and CDR2 ANQGSEA. Between the trimmed V and J ends, which lost 7 bases and 4 bases, there was a span of 13 bases. The CDR3 region has the DNA TGCAGCGGTGGCGACACCATCTATGGCTACACCTTC. Translated, it gives CSGGDTIYGYTF.

The gene calls are TRBV10-3 and TRBJ1-5, with 9 bases identical to TRBD1. The CDR3 has 16 amino acids. Germline assignment: CDR1 ENHRY and CDR2 SYGVKD. V dropped 3 bases and J dropped 4; count of bases not matched to a gene: 7. The CDR3: CAISDSDRGANQPQHF. The CDR3, as DNA: TGTGCCATCAGTGATTCGGACAGGGGAGCAAATCAGCCCCAGCATTTT.

V gene TRBV7-2 combines with J gene TRBJ2-7; possibly TRBD1 for D (5 bases). CDR1 and CDR2 (germline): SGHTA, FQGNSA. V lost 7 bases and J 9 bases, leaving 16 bases between the germline ends. This CDR3 has 12 amino acids. The CDR3 sequence is CASTPESGSQYF. DNA of the CDR3: TGTGCCAGCACCCCGGAATCAGGGTCGCAGTACTTC.

The V gene is TRBV7-9, the J gene TRBJ1-2; D not resolved. The CDR3 runs to 13 residues. Between the trimmed V and J ends, which lost 1 base and 6 bases, there was a span of 9 bases. Germline CDR1 and CDR2: SEHNR and FQNEAQ (reference sequence). This chain's CDR3 is CASSLVGGDGYTF. The CDR3 coding sequence is TGTGCCAGCAGCTTAGTAGGAGGAGATGGCTACACCTTC.

This chain links TRBV7-9 with TRBJ2-7; D possibly uses TRBD1 or TRBD2 (5 bases each). Trimming cost V 4 bases and J 4 bases, with 23 bases left between them. The V gene's germline CDR1 is SEHNR and CDR2 FQNEAQ (reference sequence). There are 17 residues in the CDR3. CDR3 sequence: CASSSLALGTADYEQYF. In nucleotides, the CDR3 is TGTGCCAGCAGCTCACTTGCCCTGGGGACGGCGGATTACGAGCAGTACTTC.

The chain links TRBV6-5 to TRBJ2-5, with 11 positions matching TRBD2. Germline-derived CDR1 and CDR2 are MNHEY and SVGAGI. V shed 0 bases and J 2 bases; nucleotides not matched to a gene: 2. The CDR3 loop spans 16 amino acids. In nucleotides, the CDR3 is TGTGCCAGCAGTTACTCCCTAGCGGGGGGTCAAGAGACCCAGTACTTC. Protein: CASSYSLAGGQETQYF.

This clone was picked up one time. This chain uses TRBV6-1 with TRBJ2-1; D may be TRBD1 (5 bases). The CDR3 spans 15 residues. The V end was cut by 4 bases, the J end by 0 bases, with 10 bases between. In germline, CDR1 is MNHNS, CDR2 SASEGT. The DNA for the CDR3 is TGTGCCAGCAGTGTGGGGCCCAGCTCCTACAATGAGCAGTTCTTC. Its translation is CASSVGPSSYNEQFF.

The chain employs TRBV25-1 and TRBJ1-2; D possibly corresponds to TRBD1 (6 bases). Germline V gene lookup returns CDR1 MGHDK and CDR2 SYGVNS. V was cut by 2 bases and J by 5 bases, with 9 bases left in between. There are 13 residues in the CDR3. CDR3 sequence (DNA): TGTGCCAGCAGTGAAACAGGGATATATGGCTACACCTTC. This gives the protein CASSETGIYGYTF.

The chain links TRBV11-2 to TRBJ2-3; tentatively, D is TRBD2 (6 bases). Trimming took off 6 bases at V and 3 bases at J, with 22 bases between the two ends. The germline V gene has CDR1 SGHAT and CDR2 FQNNGV. The CDR3 contains 17 residues. The DNA for the CDR3 is TGTGCCAGCAGTCCCCTTATGGGTCGGGGGAGGACAGATACGCAGTATTTT. Protein: CASSPLMGRGRTDTQYF. Full variable domain (rest looked up from reference TRBV11-2 and TRBJ2-3): EAGVAQSPRYKIIEKRQSVAFWCNPISGHATLYWYQQILGQGPKLLIQFQNNGVVDDSQLPKDRFSAERLKGVDSTLKIQPAKLEDSAVYLCASSPLMGRGRTDTQYFGPGTRLTVL.